Below are 24 T cell receptor beta chains sequenced from a single sample in a study of T cell repertoires in cytomegalovirus infection. Their cognate antigens are unknown. TCRdb re-derived calls from the reads in MiXCR, one entry per CDR3 protein. Of around 770,000 distinct CDR3 sequences detected, 25% to 35% appear once; the ten largest clones hold over 10%. Sequencing was performed on cultured CD8+ T cells from PBMCs, taken from culture after CMV antigen stimulation. The receptors come from a human donor in good health (CMV status not recorded). Some clones in this sample may be carry-over from other donors' samples.

The V call is TRBV4-3, the J call TRBJ2-1; D possibly corresponds to TRBD1 (6 bases). There are 16 residues in the CDR3. V was pared by 3 bases and J by 0 bases, with 12 bases between. Germline loops: CDR1 LGHNA, CDR2 YSLEER. The CDR3: CASSQYEGGSYNEQFF. The CDR3 DNA reads TGCGCCAGCAGCCAGTACGAAGGGGGCTCCTACAATGAGCAGTTCTTC.

Many counts were recorded for this clonotype. CDR3 region: CASSLEGTQNTF. CDR3 DNA sequence: TGTGCCAGCAGCTTAGAGGGGACCCAGAACACCTTC. The chain uses TRBV7-8 and TRBJ1-2; possibly TRBD1 for D (5 bases). V lost 1 base, J lost 12 bases, and 12 bases lay in between. The CDR3 is 12 residues long. Germline V gene lookup returns CDR1 SGHVS and CDR2 FQNEAQ.

This chain uses TRBV7-6 with TRBJ1-1, with D unresolved. Germline lookup yields CDR1 SGHVS and CDR2 FNYEAQ. The ends were cut back, 5 bases at V and 7 bases at J, with 8 bases in the middle. This CDR3 has 11 amino acids. The DNA of the CDR3 is TGTGCCAGCAGCCCCGGTAATGAAGCTTTCTTT. This translates into CASSPGNEAFF.

This clonotype was seen a handful of times. The chain joins TRBV5-5 to TRBJ2-7, with 12 nucleotides matching TRBD2. The CDR3 runs 15 residues. With V trimmed by 0 bases and J by 5 bases, 3 bases remained unmatched. CDR1 and CDR2 from the germline V gene are SGHKS and YYEKEE (reference sequence). The CDR3 spells CASSLGTSGEDEQYV. In DNA, the CDR3 is TGTGCCAGCAGCTTGGGGACTAGCGGGGAAGACGAGCAGTACGTC.

This clonotype was observed a few times. The V and J genes are TRBV7-9 and TRBJ1-2; a weak D match, TRBD1 (6 bases). CDR3 length: 12 residues. Germline V CDR1 and CDR2: SEHNR, FQNEAQ (reference sequence). Trimming took 5 bases from V and 8 from J, leaving 12 bases between them. CDR3 DNA sequence: TGTGCCAGCAGCACAACAGGGAGAGGCTACACCTTC. This codes for CASSTTGRGYTF.

This clonotype was seen a few times. This chain uses TRBV7-9 with TRBJ2-3; 9 nucleotides align to TRBD2. Germline assignment: CDR1 SEHNR and CDR2 FQNEAQ (reference sequence). The CDR3 spans 16 residues. V gave up 5 bases and J gave up 4 bases; unmatched junction bases: 10. The CDR3 DNA is TGTGCCAGCAGCCACCTTGGCGGGGGGGCCCCAGATACGCAGTATTTT. Its protein product is CASSHLGGGAPDTQYF.

At least ten counts were recorded for this clonotype. The V and J genes are TRBV4-2 and TRBJ1-1; unclear D gene. Germline V gene lookup returns CDR1 LGHNA and CDR2 YNFKEQ. This CDR3 has 14 amino acids. The V and J ends lost 0 bases and 3 bases respectively, with 8 bases between them. The CDR3 spells CASSQDRRYTEAFF. The CDR3 DNA reads as TGTGCCAGCAGCCAAGATCGACGGTACACTGAAGCTTTCTTT.

This clonotype was recorded at least ten times. V gene TRBV7-2 combines with J gene TRBJ2-7, with D hard to call. CDR1 SGHTA and CDR2 FQGNSA come from the germline V gene. The CDR3 totals 14 residues. Deletions cut 0 bases from V and 2 bases from J, with 8 bases between. The CDR3: CASSLAPETYEQYV. CDR3 DNA sequence: TGTGCCAGCAGCTTAGCGCCGGAGACCTACGAGCAGTACGTC.

V gene TRBV14 combines with J gene TRBJ1-4; possibly TRBD1 for D (5 bases). This CDR3 is 15 amino acids long. The V end was cut by 0 bases, the J end by 3 bases, with 8 bases between. Germline CDR1 reads SGHDN; CDR2 reads FVKESK. The CDR3 coding sequence is TGTGCCAGCAGCCAAGATCTGACAGCTAATGAAAAACTGTTTTTT. Translation gives CASSQDLTANEKLFF.

This clonotype was counted a few times. The chain couples TRBV4-1 to TRBJ1-2; 8 nucleotides line up with TRBD1. V lost 0 bases to trimming and J lost 7 bases; unmatched junction nucleotides: 7. CDR1 and CDR2 (germline): MGHRA, YSYEKL. The CDR3 consists of 15 residues. The CDR3 nucleotides read TGCGCCAGCAGCCAAGATTCGTCCGACAGGGGTGGCTACACCTTC. This gives the protein CASSQDSSDRGGYTF.

V is TRBV20-1 and J is TRBJ1-1, with no clear D. V dropped 4 bases and J dropped 1 base, with 7 bases sitting between them. This CDR3 is built from 12 residues. Germline V gene data show CDR1 as DFQATT and CDR2 as SNEGSKA (reference sequence). The CDR3 DNA reads as TGCAGTGCTAAGACTCAGAACACTGAAGCTTTCTTT. Its translation: CSAKTQNTEAFF.

This clonotype was recorded at least ten times. The genes are TRBV7-2 and TRBJ2-5, with a possible D match to TRBD1 (6 bases). Deletions cut 5 bases from V and 2 bases from J, with 18 bases between. Germline V gives CDR1 SGHTA, CDR2 FQGNSA. This CDR3 has 16 residues. CDR3 in amino acids: CASSVRRGWLQETQYF. CDR3 in DNA: TGTGCCAGCAGCGTACGCAGGGGATGGTTACAAGAGACCCAGTACTTC.

V and J are TRBV27 and TRBJ1-2, with D unresolved. Germline values: CDR1 MNHEY, CDR2 SMNVEV (reference sequence). CDR3 length: 14 amino acids. Trimming stripped 0 bases from V and 9 bases from J, with 14 bases between. In DNA, the CDR3 is TGTGCCAGCAGTTTATCCCTACGGGGTGAGAGCTACACCTTC. Translation gives CASSLSLRGESYTF.

The V gene is TRBV19, the J gene TRBJ2-7; TRBD1 aligns across 8 bases. CDR1 and CDR2 from the germline V gene are LNHDA and SQIVND (reference sequence). Losses at the gene ends were 2 bases for V and 5 bases for J; bases not matched to a gene: 8. The CDR3 covers 15 residues. The CDR3 sequence is CASSIRQGSLHEQYF. The CDR3 nucleotides read TGTGCCAGTAGTATAAGACAGGGGAGCCTCCACGAGCAGTACTTC.

The chain combines TRBV27 with TRBJ1-1, with D perhaps matching TRBD1 (6 bases). Germline-derived CDR1 and CDR2 are MNHEY and SMNVEV (reference sequence). Between the trimmed V and J ends, which lost 5 bases and 4 bases, there was a span of 11 bases. The CDR3 extends over 13 amino acids. The CDR3 coding sequence is TGTGCCAGCAGTAGTAGAGGGGGCACTGAAGCTTTCTTT. It specifies CASSSRGGTEAFF.

The chain joins TRBV7-6 to TRBJ2-1; D not resolved. The germline gives CDR1 SGHVS, CDR2 FNYEAQ. The CDR3 extends over 16 amino acids. The V gene lost 1 base and the J gene lost 5 bases, with 15 bases spanning the gap. The CDR3, as DNA: TGTGCCAGCAGCTTAGGACTCTTGAGGACCGACAATGAGCAGTTCTTC. Translation gives CASSLGLLRTDNEQFF.

The sample holds a few counts of this clonotype. The chain links TRBV6-1 to TRBJ2-5, with 8 positions matching TRBD1. The CDR3 extends over 15 amino acids. CDR1 and CDR2 from the germline V gene are MNHNS and SASEGT. After removal of 3 bases from V and 4 bases from J, the junction contained 7 bases not matched to a gene. This chain's CDR3 is CASSDGGQGAETQYF. CDR3 bases: TGTGCCAGCAGTGACGGAGGGCAGGGGGCAGAGACCCAGTACTTC.

The chain combines TRBV6-2 or TRBV6-3 with TRBJ2-1; D is undetermined. CDR3 length: 16 amino acids. In germline, CDR1 is MNHEY, CDR2 SVGEGT. V was pared by 0 bases and J by 1 base, with 10 bases between. The CDR3 reads CASSYSATRSYNEQFF. In DNA form, the CDR3 reads TGTGCCAGCAGTTACTCGGCGACTCGTTCCTACAATGAGCAGTTCTTC.

The chain carries TRBV6-8 and TRBJ1-2; unclear D gene. The CDR3 length is 11 residues. In germline, CDR1 is MNHGY, CDR2 SAAAGT. V shed 6 bases and J shed 8 bases, with 10 bases lying between them. The CDR3 region is CASRRGGGYTF. The CDR3 DNA reads as TGTGCCAGCAGGCGGGGTGGAGGCTACACCTTC.

This clonotype came up a few times. The chain links TRBV28 to TRBJ2-7; D unresolved. The CDR3 is 13 residues long. The germline V gene encodes CDR1 MDHEN and CDR2 SYDVKM. Trimming took 5 bases from V and 0 from J, leaving 8 bases between them. This chain's CDR3 is CASSHSSSYEQYV. CDR3 DNA: TGTGCCAGCAGTCACTCAAGCTCCTACGAGCAGTACGTC.

The V and J genes are TRBV6-2 or TRBV6-3 and TRBJ1-5; D ambiguous. The length of the CDR3 is 15 residues. From germline, CDR1 is MNHEY and CDR2 SVGEGT. The ends were cut back, 0 bases at V and 5 bases at J, with 11 bases in the middle. Here the CDR3 reads CASSYSLDRYQPQHF. CDR3 coding DNA: TGTGCCAGCAGTTACTCTTTGGATCGGTATCAGCCCCAGCATTTT.

The CDR3 sequence: CASSITGGRYQETQYF. In DNA form, the CDR3 reads TGTGCCAGTAGTATCACAGGGGGCCGGTACCAAGAGACCCAGTACTTC. The rearrangement joins TRBV19 to TRBJ2-5; TRBD1 matches 9 bases. The length of the CDR3 is 16 residues. V was pared by 3 bases and J by 0 bases, with 5 bases of the junction left unmatched. Germline CDR1 reads LNHDA; CDR2 reads SQIVND (reference sequence).

V usage is TRBV9 and J usage is TRBJ1-1; D remains ambiguous. This CDR3 has 10 amino acids. Germline CDR1 reads SGDLS; CDR2 reads YYNGEE. V lost 3 bases to trimming and J lost 11 bases, with 8 bases between them. CDR3 in DNA: TGTGCCAGCAGCGGGGTCGGCGCTTTCTTT. Translating gives CASSGVGAFF.

This sequence joins TRBV15 and TRBJ1-2; D may be TRBD1 (5 bases). V dropped 1 base and J dropped 6 bases, with 12 bases sitting between them. Germline CDR1 is LNHNV and CDR2 is YYDKDF (reference sequence). The CDR3 runs 14 residues. The CDR3 region has the DNA TGTGCCACCAGCAGAGCCGAAGGAGGGGATGGCTACACCTTC. Protein: CATSRAEGGDGYTF.